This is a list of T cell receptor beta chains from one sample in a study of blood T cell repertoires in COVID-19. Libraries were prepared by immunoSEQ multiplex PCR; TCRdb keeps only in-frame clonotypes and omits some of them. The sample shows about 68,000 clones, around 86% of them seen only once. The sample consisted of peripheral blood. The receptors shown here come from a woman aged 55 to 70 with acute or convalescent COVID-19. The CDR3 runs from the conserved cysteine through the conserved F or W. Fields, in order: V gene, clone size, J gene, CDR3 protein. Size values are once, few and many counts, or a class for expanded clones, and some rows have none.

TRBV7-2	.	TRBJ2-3	CASSRATAGADTQYF
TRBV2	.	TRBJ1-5	CASSVLTARQPQHF
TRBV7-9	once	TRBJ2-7	CASSLAGRLSYEQYF
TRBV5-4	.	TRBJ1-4	CASSGGANEKLFF
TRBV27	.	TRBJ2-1	CASSLEENRLYNEQFF
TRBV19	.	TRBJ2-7	CASSNTGGAVYEQYF
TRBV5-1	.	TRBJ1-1	CASSFGSSGIEAFF
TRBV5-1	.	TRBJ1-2	CASSSTGRYGYTF
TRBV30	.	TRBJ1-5	CAWSPGMYSNQPQHF
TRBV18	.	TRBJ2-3	CASSRGDTDTQYF
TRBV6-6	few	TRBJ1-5	CASSSFRENQPQHF
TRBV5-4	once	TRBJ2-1	CASSFSGIPEQFF
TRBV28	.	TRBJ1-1	CASSSSYTEAFF
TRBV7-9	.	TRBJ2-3	CASSAVGRNTDTQYF
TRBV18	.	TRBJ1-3	CASSRDSSLSGNTIYF
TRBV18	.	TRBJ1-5	CASSPGDNQPQHF
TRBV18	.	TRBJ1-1	CASSPEGQGSRAFF
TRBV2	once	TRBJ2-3	CASSATRTSVDTQYF
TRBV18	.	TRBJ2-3	CASSPPSSGGFNTQYF
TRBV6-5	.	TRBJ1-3	CASSPGGNTIYF
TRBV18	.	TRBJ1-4	CASSPRTGKNEKLFF
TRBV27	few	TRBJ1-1	CASSSLRQGANTEAFF
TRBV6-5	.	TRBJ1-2	CASSYGLEQSLYGYTF
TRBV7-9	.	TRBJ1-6	CASSLTRVNSPLHF
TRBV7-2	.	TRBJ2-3	CAEQVVSTDTQYF
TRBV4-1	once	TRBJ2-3	CASSRKGLAGGPGGSTDTQYF
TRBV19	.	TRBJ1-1	CASSIAFIPKATGTEAFF
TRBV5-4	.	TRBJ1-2	CASSSREGWGYTF
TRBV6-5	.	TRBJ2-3	CASSSLAGGRTDTQYF
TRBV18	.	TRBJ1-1	CASSPLRGTEAFF
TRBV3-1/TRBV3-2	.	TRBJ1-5	CASSPGRGRNQPQHF
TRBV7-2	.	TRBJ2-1	CASSLSFGEQFF
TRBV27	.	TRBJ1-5	CASSFRTGGDQPQHF
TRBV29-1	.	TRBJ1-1	CSVGDRRNTEAFF
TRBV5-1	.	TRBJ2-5	CASTSNSQETQYF
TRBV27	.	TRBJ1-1	CASRDRGNTEAFF
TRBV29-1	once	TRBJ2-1	CSVEKLAGPSYNEQFF
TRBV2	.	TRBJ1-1	CASRGQGISTEAFF
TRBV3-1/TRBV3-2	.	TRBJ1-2	CASSQRTGGVPHGYTF
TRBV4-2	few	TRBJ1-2	CASSQERDGYTF
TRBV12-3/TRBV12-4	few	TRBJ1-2	CASSSSANYGYTF
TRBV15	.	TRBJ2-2	CATSSLVANTGELFF
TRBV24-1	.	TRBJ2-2	CATSDPGQGSGELFF